This TCR beta chain comes out of a study of identical twins. General study points: Out-of-frame TCR alpha sharing observed in monozygotic twins exceeded model estimates. Clonotypes of the beta chain that were abundant in cord blood carried fewer insertions (memory repertoires showed none).

In regard to this clonotype: Its antigen is unidentified.

The CDR3 runs 15 residues. Trimming pared 4 bases from V and 5 bases from J, leaving 17 bases between. CDR1 and CDR2 (germline): MGHRA, YSYEKL. TCRdb called the 5' RACE reads again in MiXCR, with one record for every CDR3 protein. The sample lists 460,000 or so distinct CDR3 sequences; 14% were seen once. The same sample was also studied in work on yellow fever vaccine responses in identical twins. According to that study: Vaccine-induced T cell responses in twins were reportedly observed to appear partly convergent, partly personalized.

Sequenced input: CD4+ T cells sorted from blood. The receptor's source is a woman aged 18 to 35 in good health. The gene calls are TRBV4-1 and TRBJ1-2; no clear D gene. CDR3 residues: CASSRERTREYGYTF. The CDR3 DNA sequence: TGCGCCAGCAGCCGGGAAAGGACGAGGGAGTATGGCTACACCTTC.